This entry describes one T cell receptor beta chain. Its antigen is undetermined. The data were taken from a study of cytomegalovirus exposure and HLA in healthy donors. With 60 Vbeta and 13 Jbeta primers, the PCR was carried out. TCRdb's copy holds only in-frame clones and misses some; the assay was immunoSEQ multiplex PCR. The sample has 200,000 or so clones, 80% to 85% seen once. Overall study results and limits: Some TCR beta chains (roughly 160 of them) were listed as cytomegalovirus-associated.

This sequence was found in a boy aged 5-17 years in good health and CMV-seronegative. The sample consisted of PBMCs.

CDR3 sequence: CAISESRETDTQYF. In DNA, the CDR3 is TGTGCCATCAGTGAATCTCGGGAGACAGATACGCAGTATTTT. The V call is TRBV10-3, the J call TRBJ2-3; D possibly corresponds to TRBD2 (6 bases). V was shortened by 3 bases and J by 3 bases, with 10 bases between the two germline ends. There are 14 residues in the CDR3. Germline CDR1 is ENHRY and CDR2 is SYGVKD.